These 20 T cell receptor beta chains were all obtained from the same sample, sequenced in a study of T cells after yellow fever vaccination. TCRdb passed the 5' RACE reads through MiXCR, listing each CDR3 protein once. The sample contains 150,000 to 200,000 distinct CDR3 sequences, 7% to 10% of which appear only once. Material: CD8+ T cells sorted from PBMCs, obtained 45 days after the yellow fever booster vaccination. These receptors originate from a man younger than 35 who received the YFV17D yellow fever vaccine.

The rearrangement uses TRBV19 and TRBJ1-1; perhaps TRBD1 as D (6 bases). This CDR3 has 13 amino acids. V was pared by 5 bases and J by 4 bases, with 11 bases between. Germline CDR1 reads LNHDA; CDR2 reads SQIVND (reference sequence). In DNA, the CDR3 is TGTGCCAGTAGTCCGGGACACGTCACTGAAGCTTTCTTT. It is translated as CASSPGHVTEAFF.

In this sample, this clonotype turned up a few times. This chain links TRBV6-1 with TRBJ1-2; D unclear. CDR1 and CDR2 from the germline V gene are MNHNS and SASEGT. V gave up 6 bases and J gave up 8 bases, with 10 bases separating them. The CDR3 runs to 11 residues. As DNA, the CDR3 is TGTGCCAGCAGCCCCACGCTGGGCTACACCTTC. Protein sequence: CASSPTLGYTF.

There are a few counts of this clonotype. The gene calls are TRBV7-6 and TRBJ2-5; D is perhaps TRBD2 (5 bases). The CDR3 is made up of 15 amino acids. V dropped 4 bases and J dropped 4 bases, with 16 bases sitting between them. The germline CDR1 and CDR2 sequences are SGHVS and FNYEAQ. CDR3 in DNA: TGTGCCAGCAGCTCCAGACAATCTCGGGGAGAGACCCAGTACTTC. The encoded protein is CASSSRQSRGETQYF.

The chain uses TRBV6-5 and TRBJ2-3; no clear D. Trimming pared 0 bases from V and 2 bases from J, leaving 3 bases between. The CDR3 has 13 residues. Germline V gives CDR1 MNHEY, CDR2 SVGAGI. CDR3 in amino acids: CASSYSPTDTQYF. In DNA form, the CDR3 reads TGTGCCAGCAGTTACTCACCCACAGATACGCAGTATTTT.

This clonotype was found many times. This chain joins TRBV12-3 or TRBV12-4 and TRBJ2-3, with D unclear. This CDR3 has 12 residues. Trimming removed 2 bases at V and 5 bases at J, with 5 bases between. In DNA, the CDR3 is TGTGCCAGCAGTTTACAGATAGATACGCAGTATTTT. Protein product: CASSLQIDTQYF.

Many counts were recorded for this clonotype. The rearrangement joins TRBV4-3 to TRBJ2-2; D is possibly TRBD1 or TRBD2 (6 bases each). Trimming removed 6 bases at V and 3 bases at J, with 14 bases between. There are 15 residues in the CDR3. Germline CDR1 reads LGHNA; CDR2 reads YSLEER. The CDR3 here is CASSLGGQYTGELFF. CDR3 coding DNA: TGCGCCAGCAGTCTCGGGGGACAATACACCGGGGAGCTGTTTTTT.

The rearrangement links TRBV10-1 to TRBJ2-2; D is unclear. Trimming removed 0 bases from V and 8 bases from J, with 7 bases in between. The CDR3 has 13 residues. Germline CDR1 and CDR2: WNHNN and SYGVQD (reference sequence). For the CDR3, the DNA is TGCGCCAGCAGTGAGTCGACTGGTGGGGAGCTGTTTTTT. Its protein product is CASSESTGGELFF.

This clonotype was counted between two and nine times. This chain connects TRBV5-6 to TRBJ2-7, with unresolved D. CDR1 and CDR2 from the germline V gene are SGHDT and YYEEEE. The CDR3 consists of 12 residues. V lost 2 bases, J lost 7 bases, and 10 bases lay in between. CDR3: CASSLFSSEQYF. The DNA for the CDR3 is TGTGCCAGCAGCTTATTTTCTTCGGAGCAGTACTTC.

The sample holds a few counts of this clonotype. The J gene is TRBJ1-4, the V gene TRBV7-6; perhaps TRBD1 as D (5 bases). The V and J ends lost 3 bases and 0 bases respectively, with 23 bases between them. Germline CDR1 and CDR2: SGHVS and FNYEAQ. The CDR3 is 20 amino acids. The CDR3 nucleotides are TGTGCCAGCAGCTTTTTGGCTCCCGTGACAGCATATGCAACTAATGAAAAACTGTTTTTT. Residues: CASSFLAPVTAYATNEKLFF.

The chain carries TRBV7-3 and TRBJ2-5; 7 bases line up with TRBD1. J was trimmed by 1 base and V by 5 bases; bases with no gene match: 10. CDR1 is SGHTA, CDR2 FQGTGA, per germline. The CDR3 runs to 16 residues. The CDR3 is CASSPHRGGPQETQYF. CDR3 coding DNA: TGTGCCAGCAGCCCTCACCGAGGGGGCCCCCAAGAGACCCAGTACTTC.

This clonotype has just a few counts. The chain uses TRBV9 and TRBJ2-1, with 10 bases lining up with TRBD2. The germline V gene has CDR1 SGDLS and CDR2 YYNGEE. This CDR3 is built from 13 residues. The ends lost 3 bases at V and 9 bases at J; junction bases unmatched: 3. CDR3 DNA: TGTGCCAGCAGCGCGAGCGGGGGGGTTGAGCAGTTCTTC. As protein: CASSASGGVEQFF.

There are a few counts of this clonotype. V and J are TRBV7-6 and TRBJ2-7; D may match TRBD1 or TRBD2 (5 bases each). The CDR3 loop spans 16 amino acids. The germline CDR1 and CDR2 sequences are SGHVS and FNYEAQ. The ends were cut back, 3 bases at V and 2 bases at J, with 17 bases in the middle. CDR3 in DNA: TGTGCCAGCAGCTTGGGACCGCAGGGAGTAGCCTACGAGCAGTACGTC. The encoded protein is CASSLGPQGVAYEQYV.

The chain uses TRBV11-2 and TRBJ1-1, with D possibly being TRBD1 (5 bases). The CDR3 runs 14 residues. CDR1 and CDR2 from the germline V gene are SGHAT and FQNNGV. Trimming removed 5 bases from V and 5 bases from J, with 15 bases in between. CDR3: CASSQGWGSTEAFF. CDR3 DNA sequence: TGTGCCAGCAGCCAGGGATGGGGAAGTACTGAAGCTTTCTTT.

V and J are TRBV5-1 and TRBJ2-3; 12 nucleotides agree with TRBD2. This CDR3 region has 16 residues. The V gene's germline CDR1 is SGHRS and CDR2 YFSETQ. J was trimmed by 2 bases and V by 2 bases; bases with no gene match: 3. The CDR3 protein is CASSFPSGGATDTQYF. The CDR3 DNA reads as TGCGCCAGCAGCTTCCCTAGCGGGGGGGCCACAGATACGCAGTATTTT.

In this sample, this clonotype turned up a few times. The chain is built from TRBV2 and TRBJ1-1; TRBD1 aligns across 8 bases. J lost 4 bases, V lost 9 bases, and 4 bases had no gene match. Germline V gene lookup returns CDR1 SNHLY and CDR2 FYNNEI. CDR3 length equals 12 residues. In DNA, the CDR3 is TGTGCCAGTGGACAGGGTAGCACTGAAGCTTTCTTT. Translating it yields CASGQGSTEAFF.

The chain couples TRBV7-9 to TRBJ2-7, with 10 bases lining up with TRBD1. Per germline, CDR1 SEHNR and CDR2 FQNEAQ (reference sequence). V shed 4 bases, J shed 1 base, and the junction held 7 bases outside the gene matches. This CDR3 is built from 16 residues. The CDR3 sequence: CASSSRDRGFSYEQYF. The CDR3, as DNA: TGTGCCAGCAGCTCTCGGGACAGGGGATTTTCCTACGAGCAGTACTTC. Complete variable domain (other parts from reference TRBV7-9 and TRBJ2-7): DTGVSQNPRHKITKRGQNVTFRCDPISEHNRLYWYRQTLGQGPEFLTYFQNEAQLEKSRLLSDRFSAERPKGSFSTLEIQRTEQGDSAMYLCASSSRDRGFSYEQYFGPGTRLTVT.

This clonotype was recorded a few times. This chain uses TRBV14 with TRBJ2-1; D is tentatively TRBD1 or TRBD2 (5 bases each). The CDR3 extends over 14 amino acids. V was pared by 8 bases and J by 4 bases, with 15 bases between. Per the germline V gene, CDR1 is SGHDN and CDR2 is FVKESK. The CDR3 loop reads CASRDQGRYNEQFF. In DNA form, the CDR3 reads TGTGCCAGCCGGGATCAGGGCCGTTACAATGAGCAGTTCTTC.

This chain's CDR3 is CASSPPGGPDTQYF. In DNA, the CDR3 is TGCGCCAGCAGCCCCCCGGGGGGGCCAGATACGCAGTATTTT. The chain has TRBV4-3 and TRBJ2-3; TRBD2 aligns across 8 bases. The CDR3 runs to 14 residues. Losses at the gene ends were 4 bases for V and 4 bases for J; bases not matched to a gene: 4. Germline CDR1 LGHNA, CDR2 YSLEER.

The chain combines TRBV20-1 with TRBJ2-1; tentative D call: TRBD1 (6 bases). CDR3 size: 12 residues. CDR1 is DFQATT, CDR2 SNEGSKA, per germline (reference sequence). Between the trimmed V and J ends, which lost 3 bases and 12 bases, there was a span of 15 bases. The CDR3 is CSASQGNVGQFF. The CDR3 region has the DNA TGCAGTGCTAGCCAGGGGAATGTAGGGCAGTTCTTC.

The V and J genes are TRBV20-1 and TRBJ1-5; a weak D match, TRBD1 (5 bases). Germline lookup yields CDR1 DFQATT and CDR2 SNEGSKA (reference sequence). The CDR3 spans 14 residues. Deletions cut 3 bases from V and 6 bases from J, with 15 bases between. This chain's CDR3 is CSARVWGEGQPQHF. The CDR3 bases are TGCAGTGCTAGGGTATGGGGGGAGGGTCAGCCCCAGCATTTT.